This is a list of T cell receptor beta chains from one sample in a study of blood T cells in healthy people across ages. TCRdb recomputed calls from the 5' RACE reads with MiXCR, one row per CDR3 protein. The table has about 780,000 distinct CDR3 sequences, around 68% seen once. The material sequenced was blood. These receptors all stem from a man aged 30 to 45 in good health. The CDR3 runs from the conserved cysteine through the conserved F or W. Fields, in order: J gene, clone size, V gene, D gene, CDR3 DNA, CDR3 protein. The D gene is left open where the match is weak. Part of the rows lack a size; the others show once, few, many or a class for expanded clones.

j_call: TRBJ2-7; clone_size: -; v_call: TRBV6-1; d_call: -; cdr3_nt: TGTGCCAGCAGTGAAGGTCAGCTCGAGCAGTACTTC; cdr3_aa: CASSEGQLEQYF
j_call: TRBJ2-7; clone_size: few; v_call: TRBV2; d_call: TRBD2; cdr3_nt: TGTGCCAGCAGGCTTAGCGGGGGCACCTACGAGCAGTACTTC; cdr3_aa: CASRLSGGTYEQYF
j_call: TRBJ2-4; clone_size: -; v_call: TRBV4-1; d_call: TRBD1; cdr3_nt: TGCGCCAGCAGCCAGACTGGACAGGGAAAAAACATTCAGTACTTC; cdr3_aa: CASSQTGQGKNIQYF
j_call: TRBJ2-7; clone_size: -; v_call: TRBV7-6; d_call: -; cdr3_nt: TGTGCCAGCAGCCCATCTAGCGTCCTTCCCACTAGGGAGCAGTACTTC; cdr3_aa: CASSPSSVLPTREQYF
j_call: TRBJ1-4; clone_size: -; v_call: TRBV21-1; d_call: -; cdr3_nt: TGTGCCAGCAGCAAGACGGCAAGGACAGGGGTTCGAAAACTGTTTTTT; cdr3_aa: CASSKTARTGVRKLFF
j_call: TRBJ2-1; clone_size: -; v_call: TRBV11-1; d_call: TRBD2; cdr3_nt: TGTGCCAGCAGCTTAAATCTTCAGCGGGGGGGTGAGCAGTTCTTC; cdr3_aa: CASSLNLQRGGEQFF
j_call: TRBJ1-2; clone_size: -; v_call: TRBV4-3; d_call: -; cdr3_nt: TGCGCCAGCAGCCAAGATAACGCAGGTCCTAACTATGGCTACACCTTC; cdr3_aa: CASSQDNAGPNYGYTF
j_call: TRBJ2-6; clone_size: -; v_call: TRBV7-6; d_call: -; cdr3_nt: TGTGCCAGCAGCTTTAATGGGGCCAACGTCCTGACTTTC; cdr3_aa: CASSFNGANVLTF
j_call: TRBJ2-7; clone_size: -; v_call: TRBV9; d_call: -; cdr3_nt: TGTGCCAGCAGCGTAGCAGGACGGGCCGGTTACGAGCAGTACTTC; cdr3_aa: CASSVAGRAGYEQYF
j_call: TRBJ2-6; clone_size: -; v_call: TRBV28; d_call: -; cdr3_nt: TGTGCCAGCAGTTTTGAGCGGCCCTGGGCCAACGTCCTGACTTTC; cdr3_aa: CASSFERPWANVLTF
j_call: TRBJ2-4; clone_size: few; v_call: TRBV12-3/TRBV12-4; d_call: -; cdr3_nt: TGTGCCAGCACCCTCGACACGGACAAAAACATTCAGTACTTC; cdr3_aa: CASTLDTDKNIQYF
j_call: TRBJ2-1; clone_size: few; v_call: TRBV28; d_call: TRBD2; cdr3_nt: TGTGCCAGCAGTTTGCTAGCGGGGGGATCCTACAATGAGCAGTTCTTC; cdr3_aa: CASSLLAGGSYNEQFF
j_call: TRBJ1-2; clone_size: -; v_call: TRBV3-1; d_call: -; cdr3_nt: TGTGCCAGCAGCCAAGGAGCAGGGGATGATAACTATGGCTACACCTTC; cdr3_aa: CASSQGAGDDNYGYTF
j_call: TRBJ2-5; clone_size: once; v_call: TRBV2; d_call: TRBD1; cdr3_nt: TGTGCCAGCAGACAGGGGGGTGAGCAGTACTTC; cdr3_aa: CASRQGGEQYF
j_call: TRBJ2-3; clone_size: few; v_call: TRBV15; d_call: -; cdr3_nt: TGTGCCACCGGGGGTCCTAGCACAGATACGCAGTATTTT; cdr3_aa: CATGGPSTDTQYF
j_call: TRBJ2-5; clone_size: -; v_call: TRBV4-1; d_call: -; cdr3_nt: TGCGCCAGCAGCCAAGATCCAAGGGGTCCATTAGGGGAGCAGTACTTC; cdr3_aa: CASSQDPRGPLGEQYF
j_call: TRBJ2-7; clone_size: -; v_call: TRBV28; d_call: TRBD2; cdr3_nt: TGTGCCAGCAGTGGGCTTGAAGCGGGGGTTTCCTACGAGCAGTACTTC; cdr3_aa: CASSGLEAGVSYEQYF
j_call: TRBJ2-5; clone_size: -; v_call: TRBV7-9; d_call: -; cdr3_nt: TGTGCCAGCAGCCCACAGGAGGAGACCCAGTACTTC; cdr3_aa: CASSPQEETQYF
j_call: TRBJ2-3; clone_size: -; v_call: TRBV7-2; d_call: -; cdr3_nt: TGTGCCAGCAGCCCGCGCACCGGGTATTCAGATACGCAGTATTTT; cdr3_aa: CASSPRTGYSDTQYF
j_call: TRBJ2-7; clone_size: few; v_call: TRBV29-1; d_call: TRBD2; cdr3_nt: TGCAGCGTTGAAACAGCGGGGACCTACGAGCAGTACTTC; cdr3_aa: CSVETAGTYEQYF